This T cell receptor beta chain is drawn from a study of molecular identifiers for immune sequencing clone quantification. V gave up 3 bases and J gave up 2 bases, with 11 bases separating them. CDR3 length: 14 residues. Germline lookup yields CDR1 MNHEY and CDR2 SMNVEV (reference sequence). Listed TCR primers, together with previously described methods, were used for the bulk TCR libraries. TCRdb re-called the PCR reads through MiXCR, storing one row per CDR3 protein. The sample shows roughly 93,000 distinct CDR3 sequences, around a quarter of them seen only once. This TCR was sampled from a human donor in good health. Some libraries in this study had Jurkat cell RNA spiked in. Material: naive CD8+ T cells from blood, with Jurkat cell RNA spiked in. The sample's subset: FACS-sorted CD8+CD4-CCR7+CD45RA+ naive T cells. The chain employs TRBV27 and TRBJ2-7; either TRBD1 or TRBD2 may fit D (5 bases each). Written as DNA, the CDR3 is TGTGCCAGCAGTTTGTCAGGGAGCCCCTACGAGCAGTACTTC. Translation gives CASSLSGSPYEQYF.